This is a list of T cell receptor beta chains from one sample in a study of neoadjuvant nivolumab and ipilimumab in lung cancer. Libraries were prepared by immunoSEQ multiplex PCR; TCRdb keeps only in-frame clonotypes and omits some of them. The sample carries roughly 13,000 clones, roughly 70% recorded once. Source: peripheral blood, taken after neoadjuvant nivolumab, alone or with ipilimumab, at or shortly before surgery. Receptors originate from an adult with non-small cell lung cancer. The CDR3 runs from the conserved cysteine through the conserved F or W. D genes are given only for firm matches. A row's size may be missing; if present it is once, few, many or a size class.

CDR3 DNA: TGCGCCAGCAGCTTGGCCCAGGGGGAGAAGTATTTT
CDR3 protein: CASSLAQGEKYF
J gene: TRBJ2-3
clone size: -
V gene: TRBV5-1
D gene: TRBD1

CDR3 DNA: TGTGCCAGCAGCTTAGGACTAGCGGATGGAGAGACCCAGTACTTC
CDR3 protein: CASSLGLADGETQYF
J gene: TRBJ2-5
clone size: -
V gene: TRBV11-3
D gene: TRBD2

CDR3 DNA: TGTGCCAGCAGTGAATCGGGAGGGTCCTATGGCTACACCTTC
CDR3 protein: CASSESGGSYGYTF
J gene: TRBJ1-2
clone size: -
V gene: TRBV25-1
D gene: -

CDR3 DNA: TGTGCCAGCAGCTTAAACGCGGGAAGGGACTCTAGCACAGATACGCAGTATTTT
CDR3 protein: CASSLNAGRDSSTDTQYF
J gene: TRBJ2-3
clone size: -
V gene: TRBV7-2
D gene: -

CDR3 DNA: TGTGCCTGGTTAGGGCGGGAGAAGAACCTGGAGGCCAACGTCCTGACTTTC
CDR3 protein: CAWLGREKNLEANVLTF
J gene: TRBJ2-6
clone size: -
V gene: TRBV30
D gene: TRBD2

CDR3 DNA: TGTGCCAGCTCACCTCTTCCGGGACAGGGGCGAGGAAACACCATATATTTT
CDR3 protein: CASSPLPGQGRGNTIYF
J gene: TRBJ1-3
clone size: few
V gene: TRBV18
D gene: TRBD1

CDR3 DNA: TGCGCCAGCAGCCGAGGGCAGGGAGGTCAGCCCCAGCATTTT
CDR3 protein: CASSRGQGGQPQHF
J gene: TRBJ1-5
clone size: -
V gene: TRBV5-1
D gene: -

CDR3 DNA: TGCGCCAGCAGACCTACACTAGCGGAGGAAGAGACCCAGTACTTC
CDR3 protein: CASRPTLAEEETQYF
J gene: TRBJ2-5
clone size: once
V gene: TRBV5-1
D gene: TRBD2

CDR3 DNA: TGTGCCAGCTCACCACTAGGACTGAGCGGGACCCAGTACTTC
CDR3 protein: CASSPLGLSGTQYF
J gene: TRBJ2-5
clone size: -
V gene: TRBV18
D gene: -

CDR3 DNA: TGTGCCTGGAGTGTCAGGGGTCAGCCCCAGCATTTT
CDR3 protein: CAWSVRGQPQHF
J gene: TRBJ1-5
clone size: -
V gene: TRBV30
D gene: -

CDR3 DNA: TGTGCCAGCAGCCCCCCACAGGGACAGGGCAATGAGCAGTTCTTC
CDR3 protein: CASSPPQGQGNEQFF
J gene: TRBJ2-1
clone size: -
V gene: TRBV7-9
D gene: TRBD1

CDR3 DNA: TGTGCCTGGAGTGCCCCGCCAGCCAGGATGGAAAAACTGTTTTTT
CDR3 protein: CAWSAPPARMEKLFF
J gene: TRBJ1-4
clone size: -
V gene: TRBV30
D gene: -

CDR3 DNA: TGTGCCAGCAGCTTGAGCACCGGCAGGGGGATGTATTTT
CDR3 protein: CASSLSTGRGMYF
J gene: TRBJ2-3
clone size: -
V gene: TRBV5-5
D gene: TRBD1

CDR3 DNA: TGTGCCAGCTCACCAGAACAGGGATTCTACGAGCAGTACTTC
CDR3 protein: CASSPEQGFYEQYF
J gene: TRBJ2-7
clone size: -
V gene: TRBV18
D gene: -